These 3 T cell receptor beta chains were all obtained from the same sample, sequenced in a study of blood T cell repertoires in COVID-19. Profiled with immunoSEQ multiplex PCR; TCRdb holds only in-frame clones, not every one. This sample has about 120,000 clones, with 86% found just once. Specimen: peripheral blood. The source of these receptors is a woman aged 65 to 85 with COVID-19, enrolled during active disease.

The gene calls are TRBV2 and TRBJ1-6; 12 nucleotides line up with TRBD1. Germline V lookup: CDR1 SNHLY, CDR2 FYNNEI. The ends lost 10 bases at V and 8 bases at J; junction bases unmatched: 6. CDR3 length: 14 amino acids. The DNA of the CDR3 is TGTGCCACTCCGGGACAGGGGGCATATTCACCCCTCCACTTT. It translates to CATPGQGAYSPLHF.

The rearrangement joins TRBV5-1 to TRBJ1-3, with 10 bases lining up with TRBD1. In germline, CDR1 is SGHRS, CDR2 YFSETQ. The CDR3 contains 17 residues. J lost 0 bases, V lost 4 bases, and 7 bases had no gene match. CDR3 DNA sequence: TGCGCCAGCAGCCCGGGGGGACAGGGGATCTCTGGAAACACCATATATTTT. Residues: CASSPGGQGISGNTIYF.

This clone has a handful of counts. The chain is built from TRBV15 and TRBJ1-1, with TRBD1 identical over 10 bases. Per the germline V gene, CDR1 is LNHNV and CDR2 is YYDKDF (reference sequence). The CDR3 is 14 residues long. Trimming cost V 4 bases and J 3 bases; bases outside gene matches: 2. The chain's CDR3 is CATSKTGGDTEAFF. CDR3 DNA sequence: TGTGCCACCAGCAAGACAGGGGGCGACACTGAAGCTTTCTTT.